These 8 T cell receptor beta chains came from one sample sequenced in a study of blood T cells in healthy people across ages. Primed by a sample-barcoded 5' primer and a J-beta primer mix, a second PCR proceeded for about 7 to 11 cycles. TCRdb processed the 5' RACE reads anew with MiXCR; each CDR3 protein has one entry. The sample holds hundreds of thousands of distinct CDR3 sequences, 49% seen once. Sequencing was performed on blood. All receptors come from a woman in her sixties or seventies in good health.

V and J are TRBV20-1 and TRBJ2-1; D possibly corresponds to TRBD2 (6 bases). This CDR3 has 16 residues. From germline, CDR1 is DFQATT and CDR2 SNEGSKA (reference sequence). The V gene lost 3 bases and the J gene lost 0 bases, with 15 bases spanning the gap. The CDR3: CSASNSRGSSYNEQFF. The CDR3 bases are TGCAGTGCTAGTAACTCTCGGGGGAGCTCCTACAATGAGCAGTTCTTC.

The V and J genes are TRBV21-1 and TRBJ2-1; TRBD1 is the table's D call, not checked against the DNA. TRBV21-1 is labeled a pseudogene. This CDR3 region has 21 residues. The CDR3 DNA reads TGTGCCAGCAGCATCAGCCTCCGGGACAGGGGGCACTTTTCGATTTACAATGAGCAGTTCTTC. Translated, it gives CASSISLRDRGHFSIYNEQFF.

This clonotype was seen only a few times. The chain couples TRBV4-3 to TRBJ2-1; TRBD2 is a possible D gene (6 bases). The CDR3 contains 17 residues. The V end was cut by 4 bases, the J end by 4 bases, with 20 bases between. Germline values: CDR1 LGHNA, CDR2 YSLEER. The CDR3 spells CASSRDRGGRMYNEQFF. As DNA, the CDR3 is TGCGCCAGCAGCCGAGATCGCGGAGGGCGTATGTACAATGAGCAGTTCTTC.

V and J are TRBV7-3 and TRBJ2-3, with 14 bases aligning to TRBD2. Germline values: CDR1 SGHTA, CDR2 FQGTGA. Germline trimming cut 6 bases from V and 2 bases from J; bases unmatched to any gene: 4. The CDR3 consists of 16 residues. DNA of the CDR3: TGTGCCAGCAGTCGACTAGCGGGAGGGCCCACAGATACGCAGTATTTT. Its translation: CASSRLAGGPTDTQYF.

This clonotype has only a few counts. The rearrangement joins TRBV9 to TRBJ2-1; 8 nucleotides align to TRBD2. Germline trimming cut 1 base from V and 1 base from J; bases unmatched to any gene: 7. Germline CDR1 is SGDLS and CDR2 is YYNGEE. The CDR3 consists of 17 residues. Written as DNA, the CDR3 is TGTGCCAGCAGCGTAATCGGGAGGGCCGGGTCCTACAATGAGCAGTTCTTC. Translation: CASSVIGRAGSYNEQFF.

This clonotype was seen at least ten times. The V and J genes are TRBV6-5 and TRBJ1-2, with D perhaps TRBD1 (5 bases). The CDR3 is made up of 15 amino acids. Between the trimmed V and J ends, which lost 5 bases and 2 bases, there was a span of 15 bases. Germline V gene sequence: CDR1 MNHEY, CDR2 SVGAGI. The CDR3 DNA is TGTGCCAGCAGTAACTTTCCGGGACGGAACTATGGCTACACCTTC. Translating it yields CASSNFPGRNYGYTF.

A word on this clonotype: A read error may be the cause here, since a much bigger clone is one base away. The CDR3 DNA is TGTGCCATCAGTGAGTCGTGCCAGGGGAAGGAAAAACTGTTTTTT. Protein sequence: CAISESCQGKEKLFF. The rearrangement links TRBV10-3 to TRBJ1-4; D may be TRBD1 (6 bases). V dropped 0 bases and J dropped 8 bases, with 13 bases sitting between them. Germline values: CDR1 ENHRY, CDR2 SYGVKD. CDR3 length equals 15 residues.

The gene calls are TRBV20-1 and TRBJ2-5; D is undetermined. V lost 0 bases and J 5 bases, leaving 10 bases between the germline ends. Germline V lookup: CDR1 DFQATT, CDR2 SNEGSKA (reference sequence). This CDR3 has 13 residues. CDR3 protein: CSARDNRKETQYF. The DNA of the CDR3 is TGCAGTGCTAGAGATAATCGGAAGGAGACCCAGTACTTC.